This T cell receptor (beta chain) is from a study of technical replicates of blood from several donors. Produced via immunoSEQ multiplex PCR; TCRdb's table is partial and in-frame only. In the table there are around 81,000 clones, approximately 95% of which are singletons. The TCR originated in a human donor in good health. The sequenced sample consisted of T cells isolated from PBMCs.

This CDR3 is CASSLGQSAYEQYF. The CDR3 DNA reads as TGTGCCAGCAGCTTGGGACAGAGCGCCTACGAGCAGTACTTC. V usage is TRBV5-6 and J usage is TRBJ2-7; D perhaps matches TRBD1 (5 bases). From germline, CDR1 is SGHDT and CDR2 YYEEEE. V was shortened by 0 bases and J by 2 bases, with 9 bases between the two germline ends. The CDR3 totals 14 residues.